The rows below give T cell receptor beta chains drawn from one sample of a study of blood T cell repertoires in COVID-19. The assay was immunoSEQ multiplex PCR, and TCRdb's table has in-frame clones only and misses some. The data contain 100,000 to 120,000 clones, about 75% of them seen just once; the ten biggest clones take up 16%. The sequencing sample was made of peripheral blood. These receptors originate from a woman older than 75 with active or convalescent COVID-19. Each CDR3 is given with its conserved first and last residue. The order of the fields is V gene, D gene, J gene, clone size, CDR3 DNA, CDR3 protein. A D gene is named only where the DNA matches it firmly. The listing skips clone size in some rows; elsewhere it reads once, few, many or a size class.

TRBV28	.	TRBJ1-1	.	TGTGCCAGCAGTTTAAGGGGGATAGAAGCTTTCTTT	CASSLRGIEAFF
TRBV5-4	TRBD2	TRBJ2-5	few	TGTGCCAGCAGCACCAAGCGGGAGGCGGGACGAGAGACCCAGTACTTC	CASSTKREAGRETQYF
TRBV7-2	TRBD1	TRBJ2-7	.	TGTGCCAGCAGCTTAGGCTGGACAGGAACCTACGAGCAGTACTTC	CASSLGWTGTYEQYF
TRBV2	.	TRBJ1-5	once	TGTGCCAGCAGTGACTCGGTTTTGGATCAGCCCCAGCATTTT	CASSDSVLDQPQHF
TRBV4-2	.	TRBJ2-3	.	TGTGCCAGCAGCCAAGGTTCGCCCGGAGGAACAGATACGCAGTATTTT	CASSQGSPGGTDTQYF
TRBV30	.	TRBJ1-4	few	TGTGCCTGGAGTGGGGGGGGAAAACTGTTTTTT	CAWSGGGKLFF
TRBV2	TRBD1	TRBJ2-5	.	TGTGCCAGCTCAGGGACAGGGGGCTTTCAAGAGACCCAGTACTTC	CASSGTGGFQETQYF
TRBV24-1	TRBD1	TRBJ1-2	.	TGTGCCACCAGTGACCCGACAGGGACTGGGGATGGCTACACCTTC	CATSDPTGTGDGYTF
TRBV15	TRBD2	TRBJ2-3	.	TGTGCCACCAGCAGGGAGAAGACTAGCGCTCTCACAGATACGCAGTATTTT	CATSREKTSALTDTQYF
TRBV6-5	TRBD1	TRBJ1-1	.	TGTGCCAGCAGGCCGACAGGGGGCAGGACTGAAGCTTTCTTT	CASRPTGGRTEAFF
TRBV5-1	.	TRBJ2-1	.	TGCGCCAGCAGCTTGCCTGCGGTGAGCTCCTACAATGAGCAGTTCTTC	CASSLPAVSSYNEQFF
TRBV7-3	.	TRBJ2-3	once	TGTGCCAGCAGCTTAATTGGCGGGTCTAGCACAGATACGCAGTATTTT	CASSLIGGSSTDTQYF
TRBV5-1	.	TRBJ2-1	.	TGCGCCACTTCGGAGGGGAGCGGGCTGCATGAGCAGTTCTTC	CATSEGSGLHEQFF
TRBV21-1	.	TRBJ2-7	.	TGTGCCAGCAGCCTACGGACTAGCGGCTACGAGCAGTACTTC	CASSLRTSGYEQYF
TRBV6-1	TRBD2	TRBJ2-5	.	TGTGCCAGCAGTGAAGTCCAAGCGGGAGGGCTAGAGACCCAGTACTTC	CASSEVQAGGLETQYF
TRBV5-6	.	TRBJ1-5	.	TGTGCCAGCAGCTCCCGGGGGATCGTTCAGCCCCAGCATTTT	CASSSRGIVQPQHF
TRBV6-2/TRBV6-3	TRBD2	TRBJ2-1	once	TGTGCCAGCAGTTACCCAGCGGGAGGGGCTTACAATGAGCAGTTCTTC	CASSYPAGGAYNEQFF
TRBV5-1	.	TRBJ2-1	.	TGCGCCAGCAGCTTGGGGGGCCTCTCCTACAATGAGCAGTTCTTC	CASSLGGLSYNEQFF
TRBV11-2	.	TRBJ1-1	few	TGTGCCAGCAGCTTAGCCGGGACCCTCGGGGGGGGTGAAGCTTTCTTT	CASSLAGTLGGGEAFF
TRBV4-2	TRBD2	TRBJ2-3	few	TGTGCCAGCAGCCAGGGACTAGCGGTCACAGATACGCAGTATTTT	CASSQGLAVTDTQYF
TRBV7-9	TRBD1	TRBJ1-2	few	TGTGCCAGCAGCAGGGAGGGGGACAGACATGGCTACACCTTC	CASSREGDRHGYTF
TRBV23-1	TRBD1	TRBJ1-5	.	TGCGCCAGCAGTCAATCTCCAGGGGGCGAGGATAGCAATCAGCCCCAGCATTTT	CASSQSPGGEDSNQPQHF
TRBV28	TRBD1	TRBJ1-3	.	TGTGCCAGCAGTTTATCCAACAGGGGTCCTGGAAACACCATATATTTT	CASSLSNRGPGNTIYF